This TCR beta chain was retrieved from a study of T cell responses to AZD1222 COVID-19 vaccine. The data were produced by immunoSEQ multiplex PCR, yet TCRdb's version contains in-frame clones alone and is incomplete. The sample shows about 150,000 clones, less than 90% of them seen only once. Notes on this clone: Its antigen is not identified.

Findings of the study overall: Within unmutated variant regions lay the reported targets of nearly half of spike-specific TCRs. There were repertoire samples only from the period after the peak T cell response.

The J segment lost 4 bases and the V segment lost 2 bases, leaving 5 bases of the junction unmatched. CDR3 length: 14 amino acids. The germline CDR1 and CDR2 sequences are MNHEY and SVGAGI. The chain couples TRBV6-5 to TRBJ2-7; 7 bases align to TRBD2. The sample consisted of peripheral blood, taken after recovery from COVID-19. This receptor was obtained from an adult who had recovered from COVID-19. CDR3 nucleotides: TGTGCCAGCAGTTACCCAACTAGCGATTACGAGCAGTACTTC. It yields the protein CASSYPTSDYEQYF.